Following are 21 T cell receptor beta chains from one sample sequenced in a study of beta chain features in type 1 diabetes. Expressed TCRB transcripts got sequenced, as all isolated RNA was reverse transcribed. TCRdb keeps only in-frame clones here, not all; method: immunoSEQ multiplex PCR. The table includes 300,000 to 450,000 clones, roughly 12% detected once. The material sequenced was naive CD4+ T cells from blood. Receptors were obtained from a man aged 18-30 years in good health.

The CDR3 region has the DNA TGTGCCAGCCAAACCGGGACTAGCGGGGGGGATGAGCAGTTCTTC. Its translation is CASQTGTSGGDEQFF. This chain links TRBV6-5 with TRBJ2-1, with 16 bases that match TRBD2. The V segment lost 8 bases and the J segment 8 bases; nucleotides outside the gene matches: 6. In germline, CDR1 is MNHEY, CDR2 SVGAGI. The CDR3 runs to 15 residues.

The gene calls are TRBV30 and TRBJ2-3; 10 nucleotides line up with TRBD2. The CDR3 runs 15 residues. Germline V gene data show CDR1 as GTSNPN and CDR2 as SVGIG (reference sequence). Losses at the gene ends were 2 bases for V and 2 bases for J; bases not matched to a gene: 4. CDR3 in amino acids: CAWSISGGFTDTQYF. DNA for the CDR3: TGTGCCTGGAGTATTAGCGGGGGGTTCACAGATACGCAGTATTTT.

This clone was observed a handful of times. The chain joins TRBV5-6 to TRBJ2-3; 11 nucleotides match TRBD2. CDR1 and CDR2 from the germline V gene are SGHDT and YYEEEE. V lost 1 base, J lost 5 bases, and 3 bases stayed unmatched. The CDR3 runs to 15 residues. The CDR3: CASSLIGLAGDTQYF. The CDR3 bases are TGTGCCAGCAGCTTGATCGGACTAGCGGGAGATACGCAGTATTTT. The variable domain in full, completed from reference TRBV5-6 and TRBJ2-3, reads DAGVTQSPTHLIKTRGQQVTLRCSPKSGHDTVSWYQQALGQGPQFIFQYYEEEERQRGNFPDRFSGHQFPNYSSELNVNALLLGDSALYLCASSLIGLAGDTQYFGPGTRLTVL.

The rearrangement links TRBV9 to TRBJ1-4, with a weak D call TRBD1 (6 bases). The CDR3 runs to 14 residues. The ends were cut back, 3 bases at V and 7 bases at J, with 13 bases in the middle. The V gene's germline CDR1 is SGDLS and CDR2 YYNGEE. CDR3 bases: TGTGCCAGCAGCGCCGGACAGAGGGGTGAAAAACTGTTTTTT. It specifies CASSAGQRGEKLFF.

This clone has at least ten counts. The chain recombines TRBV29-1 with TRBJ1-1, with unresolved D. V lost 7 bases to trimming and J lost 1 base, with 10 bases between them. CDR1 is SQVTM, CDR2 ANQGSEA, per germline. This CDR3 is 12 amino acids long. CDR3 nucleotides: TGCAGCGCCAACTTAGCGAACACTGAAGCTTTCTTT. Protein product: CSANLANTEAFF.

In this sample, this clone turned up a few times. The CDR3 DNA follows: TGTGCCAGCAGTCCACAGGGGGATGGCTACACCTTC. It encodes CASSPQGDGYTF. The J gene is TRBJ1-2, the V gene TRBV2; 8 bases fit TRBD1. V was clipped by 5 bases and J by 6 bases; unmatched bases: 2. The CDR3 totals 12 residues. Germline V lookup: CDR1 SNHLY, CDR2 FYNNEI.

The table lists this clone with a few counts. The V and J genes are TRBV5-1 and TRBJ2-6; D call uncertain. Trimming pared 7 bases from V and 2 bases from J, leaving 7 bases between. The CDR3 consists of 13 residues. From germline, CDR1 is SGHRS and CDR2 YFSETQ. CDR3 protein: CASAEPGANVLTF. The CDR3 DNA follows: TGCGCCAGCGCCGAGCCTGGGGCCAACGTCCTGACTTTC.

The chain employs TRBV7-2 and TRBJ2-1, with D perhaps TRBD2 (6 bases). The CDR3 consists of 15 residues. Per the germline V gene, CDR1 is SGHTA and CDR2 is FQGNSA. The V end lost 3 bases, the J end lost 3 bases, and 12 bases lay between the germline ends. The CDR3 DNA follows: TGTGCCAGCAGCTTCAACGCGGGGAACTACAATGAGCAGTTCTTC. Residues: CASSFNAGNYNEQFF.

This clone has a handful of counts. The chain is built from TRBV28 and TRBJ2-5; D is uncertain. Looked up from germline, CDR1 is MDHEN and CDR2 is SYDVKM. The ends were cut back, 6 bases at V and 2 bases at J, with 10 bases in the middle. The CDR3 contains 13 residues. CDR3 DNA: TGTGCCAGCAGACGTACGACTCAAGAGACCCAGTACTTC. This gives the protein CASRRTTQETQYF.

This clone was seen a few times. The CDR3 region is CASSPDRGITYNEQFF. The CDR3 coding sequence is TGTGCCAGCAGCCCCGACAGGGGGATAACTTACAATGAGCAGTTCTTC. The rearrangement joins TRBV11-2 to TRBJ2-1; 9 bases fit TRBD1. The CDR3 loop spans 16 amino acids. V lost 5 bases and J lost 4; bases outside the gene matches: 9. CDR1 and CDR2 from the germline V gene are SGHAT and FQNNGV.

The CDR3 nucleotides are TGTGCCAGCACCTATGGACAGGAATCCGGTGGCTACACCTTC. It encodes CASTYGQESGGYTF. This chain links TRBV5-6 with TRBJ1-2; TRBD1 agrees at 7 bases. In germline, CDR1 is SGHDT, CDR2 YYEEEE. The CDR3 extends over 14 amino acids. The V segment lost 6 bases and the J segment 7 bases; nucleotides outside the gene matches: 12.

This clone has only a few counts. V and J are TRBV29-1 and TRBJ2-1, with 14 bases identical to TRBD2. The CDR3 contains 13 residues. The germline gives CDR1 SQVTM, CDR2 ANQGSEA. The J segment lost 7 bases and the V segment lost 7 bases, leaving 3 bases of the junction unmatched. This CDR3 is CSGLAGGFNEQFF. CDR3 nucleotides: TGCAGCGGACTAGCGGGAGGGTTTAATGAGCAGTTCTTC.

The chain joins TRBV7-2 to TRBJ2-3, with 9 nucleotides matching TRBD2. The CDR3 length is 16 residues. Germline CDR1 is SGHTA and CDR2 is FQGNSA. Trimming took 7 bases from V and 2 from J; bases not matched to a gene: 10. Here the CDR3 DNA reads TGTGCCAGCACCCCTTACGGGACTAGCCACACAGATACGCAGTATTTT. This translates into CASTPYGTSHTDTQYF. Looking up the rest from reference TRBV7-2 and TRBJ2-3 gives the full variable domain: GAGVSQSPSNKVTEKGKDVELRCDPISGHTALYWYRQSLGQGLEFLIYFQGNSAPDKSGLPSDRFSAERTGGSVSTLTIQRTQQEDSAVYLCASTPYGTSHTDTQYFGPGTRLTVL.

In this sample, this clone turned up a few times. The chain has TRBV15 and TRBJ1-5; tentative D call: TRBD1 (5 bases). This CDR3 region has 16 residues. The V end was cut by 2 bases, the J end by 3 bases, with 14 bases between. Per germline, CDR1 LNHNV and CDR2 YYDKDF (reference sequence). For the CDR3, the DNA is TGTGCCACCAGCAGAAGAACAGGCGCGTACAATCAGCCCCAGCATTTT. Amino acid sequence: CATSRRTGAYNQPQHF. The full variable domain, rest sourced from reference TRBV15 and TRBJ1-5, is DAMVIQNPRYQVTQFGKPVTLSCSQTLNHNVMYWYQQKSSQAPKLLFHYYDKDFNNEADTPDNFQSRRPNTSFCFLDIRSPGLGDTAMYLCATSRRTGAYNQPQHFGDGTRLSIL.

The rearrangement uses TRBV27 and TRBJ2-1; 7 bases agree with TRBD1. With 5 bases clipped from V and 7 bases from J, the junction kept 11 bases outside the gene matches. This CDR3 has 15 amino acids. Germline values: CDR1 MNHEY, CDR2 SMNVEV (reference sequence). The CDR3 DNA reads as TGTGCCAGCAGTGCAGACAGGGTGTTATGGAATGAGCAGTTCTTC. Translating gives CASSADRVLWNEQFF.

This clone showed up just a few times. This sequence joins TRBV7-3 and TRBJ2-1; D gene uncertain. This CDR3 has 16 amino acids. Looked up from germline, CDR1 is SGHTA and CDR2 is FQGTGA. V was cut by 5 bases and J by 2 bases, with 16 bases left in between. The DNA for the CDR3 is TGTGCCAGCAGCCCTCAATCAGGATCTACCTACAATGAGCAGTTCTTC. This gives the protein CASSPQSGSTYNEQFF.

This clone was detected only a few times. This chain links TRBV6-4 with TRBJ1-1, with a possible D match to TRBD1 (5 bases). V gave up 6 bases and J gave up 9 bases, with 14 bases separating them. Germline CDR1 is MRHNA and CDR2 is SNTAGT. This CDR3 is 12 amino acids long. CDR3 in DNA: TGTGCCAGCAGGATAAGACAGAAGCAAGCTTTCTTT. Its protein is CASRIRQKQAFF.

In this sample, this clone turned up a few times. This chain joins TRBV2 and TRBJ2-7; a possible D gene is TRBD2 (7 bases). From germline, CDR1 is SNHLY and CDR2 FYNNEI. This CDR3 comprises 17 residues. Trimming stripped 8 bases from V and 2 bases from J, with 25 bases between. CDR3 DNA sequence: TGTGCCAGCGTTGCATGGCAGGGGAGGACTAGACCCTACGAGCAGTACTTC. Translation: CASVAWQGRTRPYEQYF. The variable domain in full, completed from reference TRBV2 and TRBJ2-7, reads EPEVTQTPSHQVTQMGQEVILRCVPISNHLYFYWYRQILGQKVEFLVSFYNNEISEKSEIFDDQFSVERPDGSNFTLKIRSTKLEDSAMYFCASVAWQGRTRPYEQYFGPGTRLTVT.

CDR3 amino acids: CASSLVAVNTEAFF. CDR3 DNA sequence: TGCGCCAGCAGCTTGGTGGCAGTGAACACTGAAGCTTTCTTT. The gene calls are TRBV5-1 and TRBJ1-1; D is unclear. The V gene's germline CDR1 is SGHRS and CDR2 YFSETQ. Trimming took off 0 bases at V and 0 bases at J, with 6 bases between the two ends. This CDR3 comprises 14 residues.

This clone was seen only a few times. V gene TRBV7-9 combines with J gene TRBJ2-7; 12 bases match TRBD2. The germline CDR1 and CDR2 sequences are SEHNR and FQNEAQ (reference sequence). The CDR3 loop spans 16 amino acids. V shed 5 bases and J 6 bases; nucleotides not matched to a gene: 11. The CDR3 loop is CASSRESSGRAGEQYF. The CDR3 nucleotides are TGTGCCAGCAGCAGGGAATCTAGCGGGAGGGCCGGCGAGCAGTACTTC.

CDR3 sequence: CASSLEASGYTF. CDR3 bases: TGTGCCAGCTCACTGGAGGCATCTGGCTACACCTTC. This chain links TRBV18 with TRBJ1-2; D is unclear. V lost 4 bases and J lost 7, with 10 bases in between. This CDR3 spans 12 amino acids. Germline CDR1 is KGHSH and CDR2 is LQKENI.